This T cell receptor (beta chain) stems from a study of low-dose radiotherapy and immunotherapy resistance in tumors. Study information: The study gave Cohort 2 1 Gy per fraction every two weeks, totaling 13 Gy over 26 weeks. Nivolumab was given to patients as a 240 mg flat dose every two weeks, and ipilimumab at 1 mg/kg every six weeks. Both were delivered intravenously.

Gene-specific TRAV and TRBV primers were used for first-strand cDNA, covering alpha and beta chains. It was with a constant-region primer and a V-primer adapter that TCRs were amplified over approximately 20 PCR cycles. mRNA, after isolation, was amplified by in vitro transcription. TCRdb redid the calling of the reads with MiXCR, one entry per CDR3 protein. The sample includes nearly 95,000 distinct CDR3 sequences, around 9.2% of them seen just once. The time point was: before trial treatment. Each donor was administered nivolumab, ipilimumab, aspirin, low-dose cyclophosphamide and low-dose radiotherapy. CDR1 and CDR2 from the germline V gene are MNHEY and SMNVEV (reference sequence). This CDR3 has 14 amino acids. Trimming took 10 bases from V and 2 from J; bases not matched to a gene: 7. In its sample, this clonotype was seen many times.

This receptor was obtained from a male donor with prostate cancer. Specimen: PBMCs, collected before treatment. The chain has TRBV27 and TRBJ2-2; 7 positions agree with TRBD1. The CDR3 spells CATATGTNTGELFF. The DNA of the CDR3 is TGTGCCACGGCGACAGGGACAAACACCGGGGAGCTGTTTTTT.